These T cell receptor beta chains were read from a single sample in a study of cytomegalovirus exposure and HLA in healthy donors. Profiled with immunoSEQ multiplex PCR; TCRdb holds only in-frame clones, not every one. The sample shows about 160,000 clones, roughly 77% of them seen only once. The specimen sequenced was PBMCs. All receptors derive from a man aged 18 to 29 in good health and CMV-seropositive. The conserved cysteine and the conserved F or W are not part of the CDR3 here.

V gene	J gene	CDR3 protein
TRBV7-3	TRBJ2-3	ASSLSDRVDTQY
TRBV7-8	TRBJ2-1	ASSRASGSDEQF
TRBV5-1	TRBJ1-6	ASSLIQANNSPLH
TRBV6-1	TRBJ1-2	ASSETGYGYT
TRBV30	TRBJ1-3	AWRGRDGTIY
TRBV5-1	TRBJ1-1	ASSQKQGGIRSEAF
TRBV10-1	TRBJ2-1	ASSEPGGPLGTNEQF
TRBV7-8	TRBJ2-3	ASSLRGGSGSSTDTQY
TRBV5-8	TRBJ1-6	ASSRGRGARSPLH
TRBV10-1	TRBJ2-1	ASSESTGTFEDEQF
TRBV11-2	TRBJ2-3	ASSLDNTQY
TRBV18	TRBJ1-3	ASSPLIPDRGPSGNTIY
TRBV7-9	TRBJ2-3	ASSIERGTSTDTQY
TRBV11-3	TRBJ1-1	ASSLARGHTEAF
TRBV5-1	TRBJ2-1	ASSLEGDTPYNEQF
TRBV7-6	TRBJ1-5	ASSPGGVGGQPQH
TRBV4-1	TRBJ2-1	ASSQDLAGGQTQEQF
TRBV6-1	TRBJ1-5	ASSEQGARDPQH
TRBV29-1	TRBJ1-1	SVDRGSWTEAF
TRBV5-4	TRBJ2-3	ASSPQGDDTQY
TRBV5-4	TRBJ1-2	ASTSTGTVYGYT
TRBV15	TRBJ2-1	ATSRDVGAYNEQF
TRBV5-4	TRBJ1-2	ASSWDSSNYGYT
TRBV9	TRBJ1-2	ASSVGPGANYGYT
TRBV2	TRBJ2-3	ASSEGWGKRSTDTQY
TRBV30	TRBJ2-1	AWSETVPSREQF
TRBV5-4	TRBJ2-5	ASSPDGAGGRYRN
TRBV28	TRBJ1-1	ASSRSWSGTEAF